This TCR beta chain was captured by sequencing in a study of CD8+ T cells in alopecia areata. As regards this clone: Its antigen remains unknown.

The CDR3 spans 13 residues. The V end lost 2 bases, the J end lost 2 bases, and 5 bases lay between the germline ends. Per the germline V gene, CDR1 is MDHEN and CDR2 is SYDVKM. cDNA prepared by RNA extraction and subsequent reverse transcription served as the template for sequencing. Sequenced by immunoSEQ multiplex PCR; TCRdb stores in-frame clones only, minus some. The repertoire includes approximately 280,000 clones, more than 45% of them detected once, and roughly 1.8% sits in the top ten. Findings and caveats of the study: More clonal than normal scalp was lesional scalp, particularly alopecia totalis/universalis.

Treatment here: oral pan-JAK inhibitor, 5-10 mg twice daily. The authors sorted CD4+ and CD8+ T cells from PBMCs. This sequence was found in a human donor with alopecia areata. Sequencing was performed on CD4+ T cells sorted from blood, taken at week 24, from a patient treated with tofacitinib. The chain joins TRBV28 to TRBJ2-3; no clear D. Here the CDR3 DNA reads TGTGCCAGCAGTTTAGGCCTCACAGATACGCAGTATTTT. Its protein is CASSLGLTDTQYF.